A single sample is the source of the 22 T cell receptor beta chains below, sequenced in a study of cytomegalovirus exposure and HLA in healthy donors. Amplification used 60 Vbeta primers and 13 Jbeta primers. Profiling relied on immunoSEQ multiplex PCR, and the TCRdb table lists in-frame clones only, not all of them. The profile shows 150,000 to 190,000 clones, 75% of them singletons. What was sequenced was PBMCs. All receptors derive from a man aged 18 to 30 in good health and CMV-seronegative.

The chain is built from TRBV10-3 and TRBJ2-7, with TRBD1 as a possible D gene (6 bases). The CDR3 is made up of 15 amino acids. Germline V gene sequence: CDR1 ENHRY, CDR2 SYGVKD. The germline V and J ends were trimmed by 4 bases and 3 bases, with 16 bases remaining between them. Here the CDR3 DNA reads TGTGCCATCAGTGGAGGATCAGGGGTAGACTACGAGCAGTACTTC. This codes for CAISGGSGVDYEQYF.

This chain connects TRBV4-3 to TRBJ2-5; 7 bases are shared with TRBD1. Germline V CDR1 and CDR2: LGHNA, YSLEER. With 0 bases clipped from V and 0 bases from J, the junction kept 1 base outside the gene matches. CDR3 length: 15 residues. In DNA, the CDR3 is TGCGCCAGCAGCCAAGATACAGGGGACCAAGAGACCCAGTACTTC. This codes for CASSQDTGDQETQYF.

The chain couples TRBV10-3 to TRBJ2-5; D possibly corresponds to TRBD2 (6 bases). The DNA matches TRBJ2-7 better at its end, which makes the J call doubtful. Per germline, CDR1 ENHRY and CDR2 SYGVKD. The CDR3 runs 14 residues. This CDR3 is CAISESRVAAEQYF. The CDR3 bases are TGTGCCATCAGTGAGTCGAGAGTAGCGGCCGAGCAGTACTTC.

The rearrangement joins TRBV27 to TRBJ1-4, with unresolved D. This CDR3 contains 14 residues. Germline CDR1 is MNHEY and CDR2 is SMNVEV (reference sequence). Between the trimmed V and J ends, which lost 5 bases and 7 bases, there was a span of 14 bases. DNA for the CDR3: TGTGCCAGCAGTCCCTCGACTCGTGCTGAAAAACTGTTTTTT. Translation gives CASSPSTRAEKLFF.

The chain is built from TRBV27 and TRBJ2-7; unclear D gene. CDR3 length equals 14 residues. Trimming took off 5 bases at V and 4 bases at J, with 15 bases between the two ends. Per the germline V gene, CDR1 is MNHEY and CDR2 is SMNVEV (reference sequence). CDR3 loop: CASSKGQARYEQYF. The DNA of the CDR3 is TGTGCCAGCAGTAAAGGCCAGGCGAGATACGAGCAGTACTTC.

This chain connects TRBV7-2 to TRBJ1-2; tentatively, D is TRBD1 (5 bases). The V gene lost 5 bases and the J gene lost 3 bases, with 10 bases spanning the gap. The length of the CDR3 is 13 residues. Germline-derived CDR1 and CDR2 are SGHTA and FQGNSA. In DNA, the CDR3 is TGTGCCAGCAGCCCGACACAGGACTATGGCTACACCTTC. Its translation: CASSPTQDYGYTF.

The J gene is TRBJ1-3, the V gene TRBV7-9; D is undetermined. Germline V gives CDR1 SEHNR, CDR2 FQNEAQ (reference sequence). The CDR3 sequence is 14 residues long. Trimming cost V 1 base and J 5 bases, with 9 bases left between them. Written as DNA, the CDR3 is TGTGCCAGCAGCTTAGGGAGGGCGCGAAACACCATATATTTT. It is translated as CASSLGRARNTIYF.

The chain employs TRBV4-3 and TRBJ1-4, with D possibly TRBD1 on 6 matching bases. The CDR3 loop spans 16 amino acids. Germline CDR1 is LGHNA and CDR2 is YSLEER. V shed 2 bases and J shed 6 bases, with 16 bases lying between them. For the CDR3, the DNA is TGCGCCAGCAGCCAACGGGGGGGCGGCTTTCATGAAAAACTGTTTTTT. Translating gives CASSQRGGGFHEKLFF.

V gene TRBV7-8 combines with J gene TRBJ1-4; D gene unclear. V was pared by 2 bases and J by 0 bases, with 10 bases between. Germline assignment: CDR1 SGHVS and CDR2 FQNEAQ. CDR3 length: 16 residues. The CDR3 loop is CASSLFGEATNEKLFF. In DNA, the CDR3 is TGTGCCAGCAGCTTATTCGGGGAGGCAACTAATGAAAAACTGTTTTTT.

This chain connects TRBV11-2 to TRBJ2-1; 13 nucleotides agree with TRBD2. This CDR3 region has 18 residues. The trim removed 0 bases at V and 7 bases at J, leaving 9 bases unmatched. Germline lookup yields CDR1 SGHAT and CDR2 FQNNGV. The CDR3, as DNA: TGTGCCAGCAGCTTAGATTTTGGGGGGACTAGCGGGACAAATGAGCAGTTCTTC. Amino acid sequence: CASSLDFGGTSGTNEQFF. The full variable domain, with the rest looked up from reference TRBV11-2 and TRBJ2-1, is EAGVAQSPRYKIIEKRQSVAFWCNPISGHATLYWYQQILGQGPKLLIQFQNNGVVDDSQLPKDRFSAERLKGVDSTLKIQPAKLEDSAVYLCASSLDFGGTSGTNEQFFGPGTRLTVL.

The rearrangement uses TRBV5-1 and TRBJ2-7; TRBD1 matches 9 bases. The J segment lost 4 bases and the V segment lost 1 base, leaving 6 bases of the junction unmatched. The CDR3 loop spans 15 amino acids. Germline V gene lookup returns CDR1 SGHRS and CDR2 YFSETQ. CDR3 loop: CASSLRGTGTYEQYF. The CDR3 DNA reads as TGCGCCAGCAGCTTGAGGGGGACAGGGACTTACGAGCAGTACTTC.

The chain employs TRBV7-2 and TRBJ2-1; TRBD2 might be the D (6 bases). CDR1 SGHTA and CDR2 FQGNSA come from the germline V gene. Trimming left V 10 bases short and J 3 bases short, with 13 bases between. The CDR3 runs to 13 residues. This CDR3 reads CATGGNFYNEQFF. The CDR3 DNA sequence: TGTGCCACGGGCGGGAACTTCTACAATGAGCAGTTCTTC.

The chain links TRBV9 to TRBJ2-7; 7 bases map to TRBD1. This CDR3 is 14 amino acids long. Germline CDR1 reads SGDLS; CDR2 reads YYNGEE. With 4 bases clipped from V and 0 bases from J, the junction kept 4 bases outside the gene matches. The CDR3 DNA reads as TGTGCCAGCAGCCCTTGGGACAGCTCCTACGAGCAGTACTTC. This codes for CASSPWDSSYEQYF.

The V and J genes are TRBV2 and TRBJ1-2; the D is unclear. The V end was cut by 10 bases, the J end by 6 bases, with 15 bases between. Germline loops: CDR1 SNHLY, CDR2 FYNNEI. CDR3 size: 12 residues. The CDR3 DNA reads TGTGCCACCCGGGAGGGAAAAGATGGCTACACCTTC. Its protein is CATREGKDGYTF.

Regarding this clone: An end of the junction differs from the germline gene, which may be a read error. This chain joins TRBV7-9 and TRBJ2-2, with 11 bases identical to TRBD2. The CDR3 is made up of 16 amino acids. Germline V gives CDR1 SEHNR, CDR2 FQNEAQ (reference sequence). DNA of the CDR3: TGTTCCAGCAGCTTAGTACGACTAGCGGGAACCGGGGAGCTGTTTTTT. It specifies CSSSLVRLAGTGELFF.

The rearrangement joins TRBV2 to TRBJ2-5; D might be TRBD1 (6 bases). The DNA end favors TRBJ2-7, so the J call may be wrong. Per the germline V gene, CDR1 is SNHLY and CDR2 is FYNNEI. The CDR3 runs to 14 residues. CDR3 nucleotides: TGTGCCAGCAGTGAAGGGACAGCCCGGCACGAGCAGTACTTC. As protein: CASSEGTARHEQYF.

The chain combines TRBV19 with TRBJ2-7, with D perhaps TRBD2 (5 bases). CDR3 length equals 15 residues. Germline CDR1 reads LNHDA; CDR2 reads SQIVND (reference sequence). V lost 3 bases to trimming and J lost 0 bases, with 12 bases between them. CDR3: CASSIGLLSSYEQYF. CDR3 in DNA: TGTGCCAGTAGTATCGGACTCCTATCCTCCTACGAGCAGTACTTC.

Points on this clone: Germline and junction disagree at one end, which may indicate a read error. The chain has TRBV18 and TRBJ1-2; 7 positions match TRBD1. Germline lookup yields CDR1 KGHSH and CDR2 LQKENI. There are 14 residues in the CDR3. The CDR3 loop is CAGSPLDRVYGYTF. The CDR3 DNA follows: TGTGCCGGCTCACCATTAGACAGGGTGTACGGCTACACCTTC.

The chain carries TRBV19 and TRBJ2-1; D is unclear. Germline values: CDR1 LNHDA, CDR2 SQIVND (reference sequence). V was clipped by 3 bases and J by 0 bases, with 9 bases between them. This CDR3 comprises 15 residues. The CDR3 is CASSIAAGSYNEQFF. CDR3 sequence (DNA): TGTGCCAGTAGTATCGCGGCTGGCTCCTACAATGAGCAGTTCTTC.

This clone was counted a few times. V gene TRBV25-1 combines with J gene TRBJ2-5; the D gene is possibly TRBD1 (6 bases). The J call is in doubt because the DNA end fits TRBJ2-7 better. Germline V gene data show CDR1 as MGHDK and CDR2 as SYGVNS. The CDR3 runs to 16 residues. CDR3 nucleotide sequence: TGTGCCAGCAGTGGATATTCTGGACAGTCGGGGTACGAGCAGTACTTC. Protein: CASSGYSGQSGYEQYF.

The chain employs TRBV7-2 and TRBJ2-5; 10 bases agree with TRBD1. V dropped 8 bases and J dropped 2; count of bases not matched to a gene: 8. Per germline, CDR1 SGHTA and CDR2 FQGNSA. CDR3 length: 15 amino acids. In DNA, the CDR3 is TGTGCCAGCGGTACCGGGACAGGGGTTCAAGAGACCCAGTACTTC. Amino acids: CASGTGTGVQETQYF. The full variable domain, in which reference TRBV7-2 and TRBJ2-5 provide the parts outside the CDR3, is GAGVSQSPSNKVTEKGKDVELRCDPISGHTALYWYRQSLGQGLEFLIYFQGNSAPDKSGLPSDRFSAERTGGSVSTLTIQRTQQEDSAVYLCASGTGTGVQETQYFGPGTRLLVL.

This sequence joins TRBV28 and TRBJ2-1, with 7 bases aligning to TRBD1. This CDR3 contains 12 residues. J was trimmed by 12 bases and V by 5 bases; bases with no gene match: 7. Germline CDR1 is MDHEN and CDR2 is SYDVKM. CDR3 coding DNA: TGTGCCAGCAGTCGACAGGGTGGTGGGCAGTTCTTC. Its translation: CASSRQGGGQFF.